This T cell receptor (beta chain) was sequenced for a study of shared clonotypes between healthy human individuals. The overall study: Each donor's CD8 memory used one plate, CD8 naive two, each CD4 subset three. General study points: Clonotypes shared by all four donors outscored non-shared clonotypes in generation probability.

150 to 250 ng DNA, about 28,000 T cell genomes, went into each sorted-subset replicate PCR. Assay used: immunoSEQ multiplex PCR; TCRdb lists only in-frame clones, some missing. The data contain roughly 2 million clones, about 95% of them singletons. In regard to this clone: Its specificity is unknown.

CD45RO negativity and positive selection for CCR7 defined naive CD8 cells, a population that excluded terminally differentiated effector memory CD45RA+ cells. Only Caucasian adults living in Nashville, Tennessee served as donors. This CDR3 contains 17 residues. The germline CDR1 and CDR2 sequences are SEHNR and FQNEAQ (reference sequence). With V trimmed by 3 bases and J by 4 bases, 14 bases remained unmatched. The V gene is TRBV7-9, the J gene TRBJ2-5; 7 nucleotides align to TRBD2. The source is a young man in good health. Sequencing was carried out using naive CD8+ T cells sorted from blood. The chain's CDR3 is CASSLTRPTGGGETQYF. Written as DNA, the CDR3 is TGTGCCAGCAGCTTGACTAGACCAACAGGCGGGGGAGAGACCCAGTACTTC.